The entry below describes one T cell receptor beta chain. Its antigen is currently unknown. Each donor's status was that of a healthy bone marrow donor. With 60 Vbeta and 13 Jbeta primers, the PCR was carried out. Sequencing used immunoSEQ multiplex PCR; TCRdb keeps in-frame clones, though not all of them. The sample shows approximately 190,000 clones, more than 75% of them seen only once. The data were obtained in a study of cytomegalovirus exposure and HLA in healthy donors. As for the study in general: An earlier analysis found 95 million to 140 million unique TCR beta sequences from around 180 million T cells. Study results and limitations: Analysis performed later showed TCR beta chains linked to HLA being more clonally expanded than equally common others.

Sequencing used PBMCs. The receptor's source is a woman in her forties or fifties in good health and CMV-seropositive.

CDR3 DNA: TGTGCCATCAGGGGACAGGCTAATAATTCACCCCTCCACTTT. This encodes CAIRGQANNSPLHF. The chain is built from TRBV10-3 and TRBJ1-6; 8 nucleotides line up with TRBD1. CDR3 length: 14 residues. Germline CDR1 reads ENHRY; CDR2 reads SYGVKD. The ends lost 6 bases at V and 5 bases at J; junction bases unmatched: 3.